The rows below give T cell receptor beta chains drawn from one sample of a study of blood T cell repertoires in COVID-19. Repertoires were generated with immunoSEQ multiplex PCR, while TCRdb's copy carries only in-frame clones and drops some. The sample includes approximately 170,000 clones, around 67% of them seen just once. The sample consisted of peripheral blood. These receptors came from a woman aged 80 or over with acute or convalescent COVID-19. The CDR3 runs from the conserved cysteine through the conserved F or W. D genes are given only for firm matches. Some rows mark clone size as missing; the rest say once, few, many or name a class of expanded clone.

- TRBJ2-1 TRBV6-2/TRBV6-3 TRBD2 CASSYGGSSGRVQFF TGTGCCAGCAGTTATGGGGGGTCTAGCGGGAGAGTGCAGTTCTTC
few TRBJ1-2 TRBV18 - CASSSRGRGVEYGYTF TGTGCCAGCTCCTCAAGAGGCAGGGGCGTCGAATATGGCTACACCTTC
- TRBJ1-2 TRBV28 TRBD1 CASSPPPGQGAYGYTF TGTGCCAGCAGTCCCCCCCCGGGACAGGGGGCGTACGGCTACACCTTC
few TRBJ2-7 TRBV4-1 TRBD2 CASSQAPGLAEYEQYF TGCGCCAGCAGCCAAGCCCCGGGACTAGCGGAGTACGAGCAGTACTTC
- TRBJ2-1 TRBV6-2/TRBV6-3 TRBD2 CASSSLAALLGNEQFF TGTGCCAGCAGTTCCCTAGCGGCACTCCTGGGCAATGAGCAGTTCTTC
- TRBJ2-1 TRBV28 TRBD2 CASRIGTSHEQFF TGTGCCAGCAGGATTGGGACTAGCCATGAGCAGTTCTTC
- TRBJ1-3 TRBV28 TRBD1 CASTQGARSGNTIYF TGTGCCAGCACCCAGGGGGCCCGCTCTGGAAACACCATATATTTT
once TRBJ1-2 TRBV5-1 - CASSLRLGGIDGNTF TGCGCCAGCAGCTTGCGCTTAGGAGGCATTGACGGCAACACCTTC
- TRBJ2-7 TRBV18 - CASSPLETGSSYEQYF TGTGCCAGCTCACCCCTAGAGACTGGGAGCTCCTACGAGCAGTACTTC
- TRBJ1-6 TRBV2 - CASSEGSGQLGSPLHF TGTGCCAGCAGTGAGGGCTCAGGACAGTTGGGGTCACCCCTCCACTTT
- TRBJ2-2 TRBV5-4 TRBD2 CASSPMGGSPYTGELFF TGTGCCAGCAGCCCGATGGGGGGGTCTCCCTACACCGGGGAGCTGTTTTTT
- TRBJ1-1 TRBV5-1 TRBD1 CASSLVEGANTEAFF TGCGCCAGCAGCTTGGTGGAGGGGGCTAACACTGAAGCTTTCTTT
many TRBJ1-1 TRBV28 - CASSPPGSLGVTEAFF TGTGCCAGCAGCCCTCCAGGGTCCCTAGGGGTCACTGAAGCTTTCTTT
- TRBJ1-4 TRBV5-1 TRBD1 CASSSRTGGTNEKLFF TGCGCCAGCAGCAGCCGGACAGGGGGAACTAATGAAAAACTGTTTTTT
- TRBJ2-1 TRBV27 TRBD2 CASSWGSGGINEQFF TGTGCCAGCAGCTGGGGTTCGGGAGGAATCAATGAGCAGTTCTTC
- TRBJ1-5 TRBV24-1 - CATSDWAGNQPQHF TGTGCCACCAGTGATTGGGCAGGCAATCAGCCCCAGCATTTT
few TRBJ2-1 TRBV11-3 TRBD2 CASSSGLAYNEQFF TGTGCCAGCAGCTCGGGACTAGCTTACAATGAGCAGTTCTTC
- TRBJ2-3 TRBV7-2 TRBD2 CASSLFTGGGADTQYF TGTGCCAGCAGCTTATTTACGGGCGGGGGAGCAGATACGCAGTATTTT
- TRBJ1-2 TRBV27 - CASKSLSNYGYTF TGTGCCAGCAAATCTCTATCTAACTATGGCTACACCTTC
- TRBJ1-2 TRBV30 - CAWSPGNGYTF TGTGCCTGGAGTCCGGGAAACGGCTACACCTTC
once TRBJ2-1 TRBV5-1 - CASSLVPGTTYNEQFF TGCGCCAGCAGCTTGGTCCCCGGGACAACATACAATGAGCAGTTCTTC
- TRBJ2-7 TRBV2 - CASSDRVGSYEQYF TGTGCCAGCAGTGACAGGGTGGGCTCCTACGAGCAGTACTTC
- TRBJ2-1 TRBV28 TRBD2 CASSSGLAERYNEQFF TGTGCCAGCAGTTCCGGACTAGCGGAACGCTACAATGAGCAGTTCTTC
few TRBJ1-2 TRBV3-1/TRBV3-2 - CASTATGYGYTF TGTGCCAGCACCGCGACGGGCTATGGCTACACCTTC
- TRBJ1-1 TRBV18 - CASSLDRVNTEAFF TGTGCCAGCTCCTTGGACAGAGTGAACACTGAAGCTTTCTTT
- TRBJ1-1 TRBV10-3 TRBD1 CAISESGTGAEAFF TGTGCCATCAGTGAGTCCGGGACAGGGGCTGAAGCTTTCTTT
- TRBJ2-1 TRBV11-3 TRBD2 CASSLGGGLAQNEQFF TGTGCCAGCAGCTTAGGCGGGGGACTAGCGCAAAATGAGCAGTTCTTC
- TRBJ1-2 TRBV9 TRBD1 CASSIDREGYTF TGTGCCAGCAGCATAGACAGGGAAGGCTACACCTTC
- TRBJ1-4 TRBV2 - CASSADTEKLFF TGTGCCAGCAGTGCGGACACCGAAAAACTGTTTTTT
- TRBJ1-2 TRBV30 - CAWSEGDYGYTF TGTGCCTGGAGTGAAGGGGATTATGGCTACACCTTC
few TRBJ2-7 TRBV19 - CASSLVSGRFYEQYF TGTGCCAGTAGTCTGGTCAGCGGCCGTTTCTACGAGCAGTACTTC
- TRBJ2-1 TRBV10-3 TRBD2 CAISGGSWSYNEQFF TGTGCCATCAGCGGCGGGAGTTGGTCCTACAATGAGCAGTTCTTC
- TRBJ2-3 TRBV4-2 - CASSQLADTQYF TGTGCCAGCAGCCAACTCGCAGATACGCAGTATTTT